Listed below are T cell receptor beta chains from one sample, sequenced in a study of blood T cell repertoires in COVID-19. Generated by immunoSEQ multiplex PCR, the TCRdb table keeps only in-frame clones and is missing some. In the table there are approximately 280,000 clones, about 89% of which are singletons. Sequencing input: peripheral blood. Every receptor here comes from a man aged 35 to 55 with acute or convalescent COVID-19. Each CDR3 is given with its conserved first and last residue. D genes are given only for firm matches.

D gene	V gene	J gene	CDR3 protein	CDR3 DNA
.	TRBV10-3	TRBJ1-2	CAISWDTEGYGYTF	TGTGCCATCAGTTGGGACACTGAAGGCTATGGCTACACCTTC
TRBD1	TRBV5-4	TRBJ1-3	CASSPSKGQWNTIYF	TGTGCCAGCAGCCCGTCCAAGGGACAGTGGAACACCATATATTTT
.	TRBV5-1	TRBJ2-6	CASSPQASGANVLTF	TGCGCCAGCAGCCCACAGGCATCTGGGGCCAACGTCCTGACTTTC
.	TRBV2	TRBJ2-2	CASRDFYTGELFF	TGTGCCAGTAGGGACTTCTACACCGGGGAGCTGTTTTTT
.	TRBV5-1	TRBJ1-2	CASSLEGDGYTF	TGCGCCAGCAGCTTGGAAGGGGATGGCTACACCTTC
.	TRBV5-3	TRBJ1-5	CARSLWAQGPGKNQPQHF	TGTGCCAGAAGCTTGTGGGCACAGGGTCCGGGGAAAAATCAGCCCCAGCATTTT
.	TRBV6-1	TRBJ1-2	CASSEGADSTYGYTF	TGTGCCAGCAGTGAAGGGGCGGACAGCACCTATGGCTACACCTTC
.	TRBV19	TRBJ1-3	CASSQGSGNTIYF	TGTGCCAGTAGCCAGGGGTCTGGAAACACCATATATTTT
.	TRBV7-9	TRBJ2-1	CASSQAGSSEQFF	TGTGCCAGCAGCCAAGCAGGGTCAAGCGAGCAGTTCTTC
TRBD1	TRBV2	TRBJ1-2	CASSGQGANYGYTF	TGTGCCAGCAGTGGTCAGGGGGCGAACTATGGCTACACCTTC
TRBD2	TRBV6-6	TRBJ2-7	CASSPQRGDFEQYF	TGTGCCAGCAGTCCTCAGCGGGGGGATTTCGAGCAGTACTTC
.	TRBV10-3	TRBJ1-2	CAISHTQAENYGYTF	TGTGCCATCAGTCACACCCAGGCAGAGAACTATGGCTACACCTTC
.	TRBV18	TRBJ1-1	CASSPGSGNTEAFF	TGTGCCAGCTCACCTGGAAGCGGGAACACTGAAGCTTTCTTT
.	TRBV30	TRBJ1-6	CAWRANSPLHF	TGTGCCTGGAGAGCGAATTCACCCCTCCACTTT
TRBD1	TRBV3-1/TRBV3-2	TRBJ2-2	CASSQFSDRGAANTGELFF	TGTGCCAGCAGCCAGTTTTCGGACAGGGGCGCGGCGAACACCGGGGAGCTGTTTTTT
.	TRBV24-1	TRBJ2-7	CATSVADPYEQYF	TGTGCCACCAGTGTAGCGGATCCCTACGAGCAGTACTTC
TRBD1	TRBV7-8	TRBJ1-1	CASSLGQSMNTEAFF	TGTGCCAGCAGCTTGGGACAGAGCATGAACACTGAAGCTTTCTTT
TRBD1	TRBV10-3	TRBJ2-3	CAISRQGGTDTQYF	TGTGCCATCAGTAGACAGGGTGGCACAGATACGCAGTATTTT
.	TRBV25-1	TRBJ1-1	CASRTSRVYTEAFF	TGTGCCAGCAGGACTAGCAGGGTGTACACTGAAGCTTTCTTT
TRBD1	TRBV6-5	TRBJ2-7	CASQSGTGGAYEQYF	TGTGCCAGCCAATCCGGGACAGGGGGCGCCTACGAGCAGTACTTC